Here is one T cell receptor (beta chain) with its context. This sample was taken from a study of blood T cell repertoires in COVID-19. Study at large: The analysed material was cDNA or gDNA that came from T cells, B-cell-depleted T cells, or PBMCs.

Original analysis: From reference gene primer amplification, estimates of nucleated cell counts were derived. The protocol was immunoSEQ multiplex PCR, while the TCRdb copy is restricted to in-frame clones and leaves out a portion. The DNA gave D and trimming, while V, J and clone size come from that table. The sample includes around 180,000 clones, approximately 85% of them seen just once. V lost 0 bases and J lost 1, with 8 bases in between. This CDR3 is 15 amino acids long. Germline V gene data show CDR1 as SGDLS and CDR2 as YYNGEE. Sequenced material: peripheral blood. This clonotype was sampled from a human donor with active or convalescent COVID-19. The donor label of this sample is uncertain. The rearrangement links TRBV9 to TRBJ2-1; D possibly corresponds to TRBD2 (5 bases). The CDR3 loop is CASSVGTDSYNEQFF. In nucleotides, the CDR3 is TGTGCCAGCAGCGTAGGGACTGATTCCTACAATGAGCAGTTCTTC.